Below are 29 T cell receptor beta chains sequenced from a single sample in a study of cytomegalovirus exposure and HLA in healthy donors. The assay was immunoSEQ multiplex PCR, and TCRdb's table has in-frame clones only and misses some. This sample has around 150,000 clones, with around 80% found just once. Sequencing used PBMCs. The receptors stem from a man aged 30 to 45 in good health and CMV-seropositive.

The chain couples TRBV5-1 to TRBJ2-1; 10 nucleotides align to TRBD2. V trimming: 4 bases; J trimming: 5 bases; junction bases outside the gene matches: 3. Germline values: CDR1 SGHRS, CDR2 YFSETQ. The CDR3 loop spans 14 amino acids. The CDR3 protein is CASSVAGGNNEQFF. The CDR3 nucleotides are TGCGCCAGCAGCGTAGCGGGGGGAAACAATGAGCAGTTCTTC.

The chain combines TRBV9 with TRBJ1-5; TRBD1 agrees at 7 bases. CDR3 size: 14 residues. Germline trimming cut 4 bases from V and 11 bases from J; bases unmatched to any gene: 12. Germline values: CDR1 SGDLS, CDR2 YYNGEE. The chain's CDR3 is CASSPASTGSTQHF. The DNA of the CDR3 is TGTGCCAGCAGCCCCGCCTCGACAGGGAGTACCCAGCATTTT.

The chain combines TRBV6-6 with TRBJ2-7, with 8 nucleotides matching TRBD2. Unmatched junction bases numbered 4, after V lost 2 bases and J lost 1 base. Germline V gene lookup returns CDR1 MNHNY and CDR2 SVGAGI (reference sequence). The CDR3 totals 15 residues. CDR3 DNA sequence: TGTGCCAGCAGTTACGGGGCGGGAGGTTCCTACGAGCAGTACTTC. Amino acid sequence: CASSYGAGGSYEQYF.

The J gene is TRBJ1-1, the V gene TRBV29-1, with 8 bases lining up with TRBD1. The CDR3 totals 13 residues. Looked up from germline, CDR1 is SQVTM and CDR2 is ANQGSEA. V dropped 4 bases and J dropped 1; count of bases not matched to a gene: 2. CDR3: CSVGQGTNTEAFF. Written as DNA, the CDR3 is TGCAGCGTTGGACAGGGGACGAACACTGAAGCTTTCTTT.

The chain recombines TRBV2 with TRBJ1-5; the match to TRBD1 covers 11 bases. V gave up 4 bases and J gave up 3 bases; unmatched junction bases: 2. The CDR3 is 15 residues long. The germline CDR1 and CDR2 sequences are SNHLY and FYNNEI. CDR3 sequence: CASSGTGGPNQPQHF. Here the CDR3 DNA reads TGTGCCAGCAGTGGGACAGGGGGCCCCAATCAGCCCCAGCATTTT.

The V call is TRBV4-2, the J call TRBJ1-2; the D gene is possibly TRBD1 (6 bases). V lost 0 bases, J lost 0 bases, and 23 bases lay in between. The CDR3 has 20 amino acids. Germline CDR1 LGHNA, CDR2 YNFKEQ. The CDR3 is CASSQDESGERKITNYGYTF. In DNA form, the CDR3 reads TGTGCCAGCAGCCAAGATGAATCAGGGGAAAGAAAAATTACTAACTATGGCTACACCTTC.

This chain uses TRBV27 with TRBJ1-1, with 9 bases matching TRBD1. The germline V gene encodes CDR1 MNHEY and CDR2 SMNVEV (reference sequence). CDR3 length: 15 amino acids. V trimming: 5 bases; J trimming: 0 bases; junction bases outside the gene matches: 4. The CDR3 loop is CASSTGQGMNTEAFF. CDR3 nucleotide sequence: TGTGCCAGCAGTACAGGACAGGGGATGAACACTGAAGCTTTCTTT.

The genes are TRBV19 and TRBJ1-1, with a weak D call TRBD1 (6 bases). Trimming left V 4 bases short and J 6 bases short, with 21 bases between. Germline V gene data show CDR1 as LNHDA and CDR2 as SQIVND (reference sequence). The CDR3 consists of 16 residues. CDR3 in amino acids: CASSTLSTGFQAEAFF. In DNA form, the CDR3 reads TGTGCCAGTAGTACCCTCTCGACAGGTTTTCAGGCTGAAGCTTTCTTT.

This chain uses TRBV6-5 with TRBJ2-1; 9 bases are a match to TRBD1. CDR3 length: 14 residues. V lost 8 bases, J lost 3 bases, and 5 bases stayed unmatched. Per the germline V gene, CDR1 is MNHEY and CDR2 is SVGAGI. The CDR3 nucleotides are TGTGCCAGCGAGGACAGGGGAGGCTACAATGAGCAGTTCTTC. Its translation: CASEDRGGYNEQFF.

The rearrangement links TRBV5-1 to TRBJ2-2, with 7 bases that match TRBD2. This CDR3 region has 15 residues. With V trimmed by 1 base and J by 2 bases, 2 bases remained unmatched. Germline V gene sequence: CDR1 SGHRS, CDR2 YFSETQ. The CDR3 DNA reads TGCGCCAGCAGCTTGTCTAGCGGAAACACCGGGGAGCTGTTTTTT. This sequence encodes CASSLSSGNTGELFF.

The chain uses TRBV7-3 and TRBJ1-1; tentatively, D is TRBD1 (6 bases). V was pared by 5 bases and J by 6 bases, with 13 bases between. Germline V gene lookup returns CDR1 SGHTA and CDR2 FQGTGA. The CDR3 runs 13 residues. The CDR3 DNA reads TGTGCCAGCAGCACCTACAGGGATGCTGAAGCTTTCTTT. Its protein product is CASSTYRDAEAFF.

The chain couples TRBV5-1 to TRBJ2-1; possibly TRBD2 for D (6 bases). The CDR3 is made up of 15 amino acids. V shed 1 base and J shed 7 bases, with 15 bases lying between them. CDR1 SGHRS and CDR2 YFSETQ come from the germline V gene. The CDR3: CASSLLGSNGNEQFF. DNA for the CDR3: TGCGCCAGCAGCTTGCTCGGGAGTAACGGTAATGAGCAGTTCTTC.

In DNA form, the CDR3 reads TGTGCCAGCAGCCCCTCCCCCTTGAACACTGAAGCTTTCTTT. Its protein product is CASSPSPLNTEAFF. The rearrangement joins TRBV9 to TRBJ1-1; D is uncertain. Trimming took 4 bases from V and 0 from J, leaving 10 bases between them. Germline V CDR1 and CDR2: SGDLS, YYNGEE. There are 14 residues in the CDR3.

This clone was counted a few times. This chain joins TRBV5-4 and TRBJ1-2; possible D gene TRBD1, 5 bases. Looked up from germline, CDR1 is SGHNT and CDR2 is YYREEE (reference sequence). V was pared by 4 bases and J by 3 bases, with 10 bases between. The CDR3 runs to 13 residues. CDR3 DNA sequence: TGTGCCAGCAGCCAAACGACAGACTATGGCTACACCTTC. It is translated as CASSQTTDYGYTF.

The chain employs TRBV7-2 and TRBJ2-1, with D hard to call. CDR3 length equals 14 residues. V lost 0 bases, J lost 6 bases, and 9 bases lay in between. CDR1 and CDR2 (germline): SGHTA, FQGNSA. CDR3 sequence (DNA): TGTGCCAGCAGCTTAGCTCCCCTCCCCAATGAGCAGTTCTTC. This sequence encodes CASSLAPLPNEQFF. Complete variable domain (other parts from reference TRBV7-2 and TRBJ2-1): GAGVSQSPSNKVTEKGKDVELRCDPISGHTALYWYRQSLGQGLEFLIYFQGNSAPDKSGLPSDRFSAERTGGSVSTLTIQRTQQEDSAVYLCASSLAPLPNEQFFGPGTRLTVL.

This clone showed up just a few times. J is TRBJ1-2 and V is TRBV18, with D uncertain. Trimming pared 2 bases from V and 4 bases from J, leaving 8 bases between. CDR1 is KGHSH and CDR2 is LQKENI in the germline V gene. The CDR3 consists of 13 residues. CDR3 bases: TGTGCCAGCTCACCAGACACCTCCTATGGCTACACCTTC. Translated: CASSPDTSYGYTF. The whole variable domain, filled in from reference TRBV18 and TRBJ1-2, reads NAGVMQNPRHLVRRRGQEARLRCSPMKGHSHVYWYRQLPEEGLKFMVYLQKENIIDESGMPKERFSAEFPKEGPSILRIQQVVRGDSAAYFCASSPDTSYGYTFGSGTRLTVV.

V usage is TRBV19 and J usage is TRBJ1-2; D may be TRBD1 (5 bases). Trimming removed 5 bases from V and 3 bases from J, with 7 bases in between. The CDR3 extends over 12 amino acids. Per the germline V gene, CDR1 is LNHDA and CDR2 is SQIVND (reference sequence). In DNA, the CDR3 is TGTGCCAGTAGTGGGGGGTACTATGGCTACACCTTC. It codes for CASSGGYYGYTF.

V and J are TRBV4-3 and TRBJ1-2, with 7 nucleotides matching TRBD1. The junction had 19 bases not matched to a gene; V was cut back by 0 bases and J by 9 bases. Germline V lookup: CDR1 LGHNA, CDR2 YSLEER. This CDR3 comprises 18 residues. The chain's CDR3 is CASSQDIGGGALWVSYTF. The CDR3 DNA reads TGCGCCAGCAGCCAAGATATAGGAGGGGGCGCGCTTTGGGTGAGCTACACCTTC.

CDR3 region: CASTGGFSNQPQHF. The CDR3 DNA reads TGTGCCAGCACGGGGGGGTTTAGCAATCAGCCCCAGCATTTT. The chain combines TRBV2 with TRBJ1-5; D possibly corresponds to TRBD1 (5 bases). Trimming took 7 bases from V and 0 from J, leaving 10 bases between them. Germline V gives CDR1 SNHLY, CDR2 FYNNEI. The CDR3 extends over 14 amino acids.

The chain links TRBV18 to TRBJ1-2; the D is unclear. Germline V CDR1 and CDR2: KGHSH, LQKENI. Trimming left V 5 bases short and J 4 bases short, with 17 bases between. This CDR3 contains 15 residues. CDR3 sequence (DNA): TGTGCCAGCTCAGCGACACAGATTACACTCTATGGCTACACCTTC. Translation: CASSATQITLYGYTF.

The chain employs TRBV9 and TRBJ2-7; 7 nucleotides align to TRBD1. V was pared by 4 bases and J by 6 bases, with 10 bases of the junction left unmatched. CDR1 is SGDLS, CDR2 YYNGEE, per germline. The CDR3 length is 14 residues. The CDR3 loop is CASSFGDSGGEQYF. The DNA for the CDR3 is TGTGCCAGCAGCTTCGGGGACAGCGGCGGCGAGCAGTACTTC.

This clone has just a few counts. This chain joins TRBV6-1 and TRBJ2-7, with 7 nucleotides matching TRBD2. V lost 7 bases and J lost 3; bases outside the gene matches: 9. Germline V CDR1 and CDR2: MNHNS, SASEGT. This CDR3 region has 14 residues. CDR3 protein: CASTAGVSRYEQYF. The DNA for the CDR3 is TGTGCCAGCACCGCGGGGGTTAGCCGCTACGAGCAGTACTTC.

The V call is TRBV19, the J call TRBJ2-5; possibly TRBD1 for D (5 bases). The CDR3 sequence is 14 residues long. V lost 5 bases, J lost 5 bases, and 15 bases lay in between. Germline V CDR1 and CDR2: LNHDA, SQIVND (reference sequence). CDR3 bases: TGTGCCAGTAGTGCGGAAGGGGTGAGGGAGACCCAGTACTTC. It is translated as CASSAEGVRETQYF.

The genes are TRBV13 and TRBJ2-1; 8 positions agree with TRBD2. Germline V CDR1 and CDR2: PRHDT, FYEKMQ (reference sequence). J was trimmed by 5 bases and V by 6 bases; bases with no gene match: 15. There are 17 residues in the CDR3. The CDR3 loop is CASSPPYSGKYNNEQFF. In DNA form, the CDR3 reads TGTGCCAGCAGTCCCCCCTATAGCGGGAAGTACAACAATGAGCAGTTCTTC.

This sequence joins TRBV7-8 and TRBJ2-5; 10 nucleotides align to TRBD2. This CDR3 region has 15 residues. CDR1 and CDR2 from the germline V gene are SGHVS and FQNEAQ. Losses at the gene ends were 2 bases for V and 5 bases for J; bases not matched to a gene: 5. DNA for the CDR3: TGTGCCAGCAGCTTAAGGCTAGCGGGAGTGGAGACCCAGTACTTC. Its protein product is CASSLRLAGVETQYF.

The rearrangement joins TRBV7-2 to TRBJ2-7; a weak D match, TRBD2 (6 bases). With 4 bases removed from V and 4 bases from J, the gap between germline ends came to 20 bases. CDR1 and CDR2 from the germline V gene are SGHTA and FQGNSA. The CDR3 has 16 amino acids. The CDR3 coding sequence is TGTGCCAGCAGCTCCCAATCCGGCGGGGCGCGATACGAGCAGTACTTC. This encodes CASSSQSGGARYEQYF.

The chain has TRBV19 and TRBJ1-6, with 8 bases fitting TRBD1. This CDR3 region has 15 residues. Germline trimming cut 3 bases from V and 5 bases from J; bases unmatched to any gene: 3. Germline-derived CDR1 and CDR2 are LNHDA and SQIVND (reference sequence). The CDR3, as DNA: TGTGCCAGTAGTATCGAGGACAGGGATAATTCACCCCTCCACTTT. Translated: CASSIEDRDNSPLHF.

CDR3: CASSPLQGRTEAFF. The CDR3 DNA reads as TGTGCCAGCTCGCCGCTACAGGGGAGGACTGAAGCTTTCTTT. The rearrangement links TRBV18 to TRBJ1-1; 7 nucleotides agree with TRBD1. Per germline, CDR1 KGHSH and CDR2 LQKENI. This CDR3 is 14 amino acids long. Unmatched junction bases numbered 9, after V lost 6 bases and J lost 5 bases.

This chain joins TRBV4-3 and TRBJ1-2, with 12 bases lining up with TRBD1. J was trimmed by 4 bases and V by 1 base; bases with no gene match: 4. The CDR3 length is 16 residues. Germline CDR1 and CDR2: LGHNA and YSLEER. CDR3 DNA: TGCGCCAGCAGCCAAGGGGACAGGGGGCGGGTCTATGGCTACACCTTC. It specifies CASSQGDRGRVYGYTF.